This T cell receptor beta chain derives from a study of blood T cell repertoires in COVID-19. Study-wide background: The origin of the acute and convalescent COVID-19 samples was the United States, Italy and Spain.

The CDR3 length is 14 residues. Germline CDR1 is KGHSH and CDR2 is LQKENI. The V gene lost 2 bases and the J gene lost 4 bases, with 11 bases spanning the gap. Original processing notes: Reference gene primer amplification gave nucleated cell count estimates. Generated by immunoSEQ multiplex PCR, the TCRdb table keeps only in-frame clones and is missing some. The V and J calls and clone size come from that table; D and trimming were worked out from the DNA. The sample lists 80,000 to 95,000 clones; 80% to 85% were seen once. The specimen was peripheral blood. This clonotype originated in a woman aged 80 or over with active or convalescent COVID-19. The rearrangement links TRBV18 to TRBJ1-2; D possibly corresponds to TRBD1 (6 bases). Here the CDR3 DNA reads TGTGCCAGCTCACCAAGCAGGGGATTCTATGGCTACACCTTC. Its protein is CASSPSRGFYGYTF.